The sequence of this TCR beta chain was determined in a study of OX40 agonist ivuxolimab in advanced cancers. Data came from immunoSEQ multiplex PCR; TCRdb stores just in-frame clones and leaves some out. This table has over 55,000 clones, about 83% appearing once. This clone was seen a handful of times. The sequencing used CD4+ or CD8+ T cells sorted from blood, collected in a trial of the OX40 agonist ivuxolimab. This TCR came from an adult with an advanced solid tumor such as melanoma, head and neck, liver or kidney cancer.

The DNA of the CDR3 is TGCGCCAGCAGCTTGTCCTCGAACACCGGGGAGCTGTTTTTT. Amino acids: CASSLSSNTGELFF. This chain uses TRBV5-1 with TRBJ2-2; D not resolved. The CDR3 covers 14 residues. From germline, CDR1 is SGHRS and CDR2 YFSETQ. V lost 1 base, J lost 0 bases, and 4 bases lay in between.